This T cell receptor (beta chain) was retrieved from a study of beta chain features in type 1 diabetes. CDR1 is SGHTS and CDR2 is YDEGEE in the germline V gene. The CDR3 is 16 residues long. V shed 4 bases and J 4 bases; nucleotides not matched to a gene: 4. Since all of the isolated RNA was reverse transcribed, expressed TCRB transcripts were what got sequenced. Generated by immunoSEQ multiplex PCR, the TCRdb table keeps only in-frame clones and is missing some. Of more than 85,000 clones in the sample, less than 40% were seen once. This receptor was taken from a woman aged 18 to 35 in good health. The sequencing input was stem cell memory CD4+ T cells from blood. This chain links TRBV5-8 with TRBJ2-3; 15 positions agree with TRBD2. This CDR3 is CASSPRTSGRADTQYF. Written as DNA, the CDR3 is TGTGCCAGCAGCCCCCGGACTAGCGGGAGGGCAGATACGCAGTATTTT.